The following is a T cell receptor (beta chain) sequence with its context. Its recognized antigen is unknown. No base-level quality is on record; no much larger clone is a single base apart. TCR CDR3 regions were amplified from genomic DNA by multiplex PCR using the deep immunoSEQ assay. Extracted genomic DNA from each cell subset was spread evenly across all wells of several immunoSEQ 96-well plates, with each plate serving as a replicate. For sorted subsets, about 220 ng of genomic DNA, equivalent to around 30,000 T cell genomes, went into each replicate PCR. The purified libraries were quantified using a Qubit 3.0 fluorometer, sized with a Bioanalyzer 2100, and then quantified again using the KAPA Library Quantification kit. A separate single-read 150-cycle Illumina NextSeq 550 flow cell was used to sequence each immunoSEQ 96-well plate. The paper's processing steps were these. Because the immunoSEQ output included only junctional sequences and no quality scores, the filtering could not be the same as the filtering used for full-length reads. Sequences were annotated with PyIR, a Python wrapper for IgBLAST v1.9, using IMGT germline references to assign V/J genes and CDR3. Reads were filtered out if the reads had weak V/J assignments (E-value above 1e-6), no CDR3, stop codons, out-of-frame junctions, or ambiguous translated residues. V3J clonotypes were defined as sequences sharing an identical inferred V gene, J gene, and CDR3 amino acid sequence. To compute the percentage overlap between repertoires, the number of shared unique clonotypes was divided by the size of the smaller repertoire. Three approaches were used to assess repertoire richness: RTK rarefaction, the Chao1 estimator, and Recon v2.1 estimates of unobserved clonotypes. OLGA was used to compute generation probabilities for all TCRbeta clonotypes that the gDNA method yielded from a handful of donors. TCRdb took this table from immuneACCESS and kept in-frame rearrangements with V and J called. Such tables lack part of the clones; where checked against another copy, unresolved V genes explain under half of the gap, and the rest is unexplained. Clone size and V and J calls were adopted from that table, with D and trimming inferred from the DNA. A total of about 2 million clones appear in this sample, 85% to 95% of them only once. 1.1% of the sample is held by the ten biggest clonotypes.

The CDR3 runs 13 residues from the cysteine to the phenylalanine. Only the CDR3 portion is preserved as DNA: 39 bases, with reading frame beginning at the first base. CDR1 is given as SEHNR and CDR2 as FQNEAQ, both from the germline V gene (reference sequence). Relative to germline, V is 10 bases shorter and J is 6 bases shorter, with 17 bases between their ends. This sample stems from a study of shared clonotypes between healthy human individuals (dated by TCRdb to the early 2020s). For context, the study as a whole: The cohort comprised a couple of women and three men aged 18 to 49 years. Blood TCR repertoires of about 5 healthy adults were deeply sequenced to estimate repertoire size and the extent of clonotype sharing between individuals. Libraries were prepared and TCR repertoires were sequenced by different laboratories using diverse techniques, in order to increase sequencing depth and limit assay-specific biases. For each donor, CD4 naive and CD4 memory were each given three plates, CD8 naive was given two plates, and CD8 memory was given one plate. Between about 0.94 and 8.9 billion PBMCs per donor were obtained by leukapheresis. General findings and caveats noted by the study authors: Estimated clonotype richness was generally larger for naive than for memory subsets. About 5% of naive CD4, 3.5% of naive CD8, roughly 2.4% of memory CD4, and 0.4% of memory CD8 clonotypes were shared across several donors. Because the study included a small number of donors, the genetic and exposure-history diversity represented was limited. Clonotypes shared by all four sorted-subset donors showed higher generation probabilities than non-shared clonotypes. Rarefaction of sorted-subset datasets indicated incomplete sequencing despite the large sequencing depth. Sampling was restricted to blood, and TCR repertoires in tissues likely differ from the TCR repertoires found in blood. Pairwise subsampling indicated that sequencing depth was expected to affect the degree of clonotype sharing among donors.

CD8 naive samples were obtained by positive selection for CCR7 among CD45RO-negative cells, yielding a CD45RA+CCR7+ population from which TemRA cells were excluded. Donors were healthy HIV-negative adults with no recently reported acute infections or vaccinations. Every donor was a Caucasian adult residing in Nashville, Tennessee, USA. Blood was obtained by leukapheresis, after which PBMCs were separated by Ficoll-Histopaque density gradient centrifugation and cryopreserved in liquid nitrogen vapor phase. Purity and quantity of every magnetically sorted T cell population were checked by analytical flow cytometry. From each sorted fraction, genomic DNA was isolated and quantified by UV absorbance on a Nanodrop 2000c.

The TCR comes from a man aged 18 to 29 in good health. The V and J segments used are TRBV7-9 and TRBJ2-3, and TRBD2 may be the D gene, going by 7 matching bases. Sequenced sample: naive CD8+ T cells sorted from blood. The cell subset or site label corresponds to: CD45RA+CCR7+. The nucleotide sequence is given as TGTGCCACGGCGGCGGGGGCCGGGGATACGCAGTATTTT. Translated, this is CATAAGAGDTQYF.